Below are 18 T cell receptor beta chains sequenced from a single sample in a study of cytomegalovirus exposure and HLA in healthy donors. The PCR used 60 Vbeta and 13 Jbeta primers. Libraries were prepared by immunoSEQ multiplex PCR; TCRdb keeps only in-frame clonotypes and omits some of them. The table records 180,000 or so clones, 80% to 90% of them present only once. The sequenced sample was PBMCs. Receptor source: a woman aged 25 to 39 in good health and CMV-seronegative.

The rearrangement joins TRBV27 to TRBJ2-5, with 9 positions matching TRBD1. The end of the DNA fits TRBJ2-7 better, so the J call may be wrong. This CDR3 has 17 residues. Germline CDR1 and CDR2: MNHEY and SMNVEV (reference sequence). In nucleotides, the CDR3 is TGTGCCAGCAGTTTAACCATGCCGGGACAGGGATCCTACGAGCAGTACTTC. Its protein is CASSLTMPGQGSYEQYF.

This chain uses TRBV6-6 with TRBJ1-5; D is uncertain. The CDR3 runs to 15 residues. CDR1 MNHNY and CDR2 SVGAGI come from the germline V gene (reference sequence). The V end was cut by 2 bases, the J end by 0 bases, with 8 bases between. CDR3 bases: TGTGCCAGCAGTTACGGCGGGGATAGCAATCAGCCCCAGCATTTT. Protein sequence: CASSYGGDSNQPQHF.

This clone was seen a handful of times. The chain employs TRBV15 and TRBJ1-2, with a weak D call TRBD1 (6 bases). This CDR3 has 16 residues. Germline CDR1 LNHNV, CDR2 YYDKDF (reference sequence). V gave up 1 base and J gave up 3 bases, with 15 bases separating them. The CDR3 bases are TGTGCCACCAGCAGAGGTCGAAGGGGGGGAGACTATGGCTACACCTTC. It translates to CATSRGRRGGDYGYTF.

The chain carries TRBV19 and TRBJ2-7, with D tentatively TRBD1 (5 bases). This CDR3 is 15 amino acids long. Germline loops: CDR1 LNHDA, CDR2 SQIVND (reference sequence). Trimming took 5 bases from V and 0 from J, leaving 14 bases between them. For the CDR3, the DNA is TGTGCCAGTAGTCCCTGGCAGGGAAGCTCCTACGAGCAGTACTTC. As protein: CASSPWQGSSYEQYF. Full variable domain (outside the CDR3, taken from reference TRBV19 and TRBJ2-7): DGGITQSPKYLFRKEGQNVTLSCEQNLNHDAMYWYRQDPGQGLRLIYYSQIVNDFQKGDIAEGYSVSREKKESFPLTVTSAQKNPTAFYLCASSPWQGSSYEQYFGPGTRLTVT.

The V gene is TRBV2, the J gene TRBJ2-7, with D possibly matching TRBD2 (6 bases). In germline, CDR1 is SNHLY, CDR2 FYNNEI. This CDR3 is built from 15 residues. V dropped 10 bases and J dropped 4 bases, with 23 bases sitting between them. The CDR3 sequence: CANSYGVDGGYEQYF. The CDR3 nucleotides are TGTGCCAACTCCTACGGTGTGGACGGGGGATACGAGCAGTACTTC. Drawing the rest from reference TRBV2 and TRBJ2-7, the complete variable domain is EPEVTQTPSHQVTQMGQEVILRCVPISNHLYFYWYRQILGQKVEFLVSFYNNEISEKSEIFDDQFSVERPDGSNFTLKIRSTKLEDSAMYFCANSYGVDGGYEQYFGPGTRLTVT.

V and J are TRBV6-5 and TRBJ2-7; TRBD1 agrees at 8 bases. Trimming cost V 6 bases and J 3 bases; bases outside gene matches: 10. This CDR3 is 15 amino acids long. Germline lookup yields CDR1 MNHEY and CDR2 SVGAGI. The DNA of the CDR3 is TGTGCCAGCAGCCCACGGACAGGGCCAAACTACGAGCAGTACTTC. This encodes CASSPRTGPNYEQYF.

The rearrangement uses TRBV6-6 and TRBJ1-5; D ambiguous. V was trimmed by 2 bases and J by 3 bases, leaving 11 bases between them. The germline V gene encodes CDR1 MNHNY and CDR2 SVGAGI (reference sequence). CDR3 length: 15 residues. CDR3 in amino acids: CASSYTGNLNQPQHF. CDR3 coding DNA: TGTGCCAGCAGTTACACGGGGAACCTCAATCAGCCCCAGCATTTT.

CDR3 sequence reads: CASRETGFNQPQHF. As DNA, the CDR3 is TGTGCCAGCAGGGAGACAGGGTTCAATCAGCCCCAGCATTTT. The chain links TRBV2 to TRBJ1-5, with 7 nucleotides matching TRBD1. CDR3 length: 14 residues. The junction had 5 bases not matched to a gene; V was cut back by 6 bases and J by 3 bases. Looked up from germline, CDR1 is SNHLY and CDR2 is FYNNEI.

This clone was found once. The CDR3 DNA follows: TGTGCCAGTAGTACAAACCGGGAGACCCAGTACTTC. Amino acid sequence: CASSTNRETQYF. The rearrangement links TRBV19 to TRBJ2-5, with unresolved D. The CDR3 covers 12 residues. Per the germline V gene, CDR1 is LNHDA and CDR2 is SQIVND (reference sequence). V shed 4 bases and J shed 5 bases, with 8 bases lying between them.

The chain couples TRBV28 to TRBJ2-2; 9 bases are a match to TRBD1. CDR3 length: 18 amino acids. V shed 2 bases and J 4 bases; nucleotides not matched to a gene: 11. Germline loops: CDR1 MDHEN, CDR2 SYDVKM. CDR3 protein: CASSLHGSGQGGTGELFF. CDR3 DNA sequence: TGTGCCAGCAGTTTACATGGCTCGGGACAGGGCGGCACCGGGGAGCTGTTTTTT. The complete variable domain, with remaining parts taken from reference TRBV28 and TRBJ2-2, reads DVKVTQSSRYLVKRTGEKVFLECVQDMDHENMFWYRQDPGLGLRLIYFSYDVKMKEKGDIPEGYSVSREKKERFSLILESASTNQTSMYLCASSLHGSGQGGTGELFFGEGSRLTVL.

V usage is TRBV27 and J usage is TRBJ2-7; a possible D gene is TRBD1 (6 bases). With 2 bases removed from V and 3 bases from J, the gap between germline ends came to 11 bases. The CDR3 runs to 14 residues. Germline V gives CDR1 MNHEY, CDR2 SMNVEV (reference sequence). In DNA, the CDR3 is TGTGCCAGCAGTTTAAGGGGGAGTGGCTACGAGCAGTACTTC. Translated: CASSLRGSGYEQYF.

The V and J genes are TRBV9 and TRBJ2-2, with 9 bases matching TRBD1. This CDR3 spans 14 amino acids. Germline loops: CDR1 SGDLS, CDR2 YYNGEE. V lost 5 bases, J lost 6 bases, and 5 bases stayed unmatched. The CDR3 coding sequence is TGTGCCAGCAGTAGACAGGGGGATGCCGGGGAGCTGTTTTTT. Its protein is CASSRQGDAGELFF. The full variable domain, its missing parts supplied by reference TRBV9 and TRBJ2-2, is DSGVTQTPKHLITATGQRVTLRCSPRSGDLSVYWYQQSLDQGLQFLIQYYNGEERAKGNILERFSAQQFPDLHSELNLSSLELGDSALYFCASSRQGDAGELFFGEGSRLTVL.

The sample holds one count of this clone. V gene TRBV19 combines with J gene TRBJ2-7, with D possibly matching TRBD2 (6 bases). The CDR3 sequence is 15 residues long. V lost 5 bases, J lost 2 bases, and 16 bases lay in between. Germline loops: CDR1 LNHDA, CDR2 SQIVND (reference sequence). DNA of the CDR3: TGTGCCAGTAGTCAAATAGGAGGGGAGGCCTACGAGCAGTACTTC. Translation gives CASSQIGGEAYEQYF.

The chain joins TRBV27 to TRBJ2-3; weak D call: TRBD2 (5 bases). Germline CDR1 reads MNHEY; CDR2 reads SMNVEV (reference sequence). This CDR3 is 15 amino acids long. The V end was cut by 4 bases, the J end by 4 bases, with 15 bases between. The CDR3 is CASSSLTVGADTQYF. The DNA for the CDR3 is TGTGCCAGCAGTTCACTAACCGTCGGGGCAGATACGCAGTATTTT.

The V gene is TRBV10-3, the J gene TRBJ2-5; TRBD1 matches at 9 bases. Trimming cost V 5 bases and J 4 bases; bases outside gene matches: 11. Germline V gene sequence: CDR1 ENHRY, CDR2 SYGVKD. This CDR3 contains 16 residues. The CDR3 sequence is CAISPPGTGTGETQYF. In DNA form, the CDR3 reads TGTGCCATCAGTCCTCCTGGGACAGGGACTGGAGAGACCCAGTACTTC.

In DNA form, the CDR3 reads TGTGCCAGCAGTGAAGCAGTAGCGGGCTCGACTTTCTTT. It translates to CASSEAVAGSTFF. V usage is TRBV6-1 and J usage is TRBJ1-1; no firm D call. The CDR3 runs to 13 residues. CDR1 is MNHNS, CDR2 SASEGT, per germline. V was pared by 0 bases and J by 12 bases, with 14 bases between.

The V call is TRBV5-1, the J call TRBJ2-5; D may be TRBD1 (8 bases). Germline V gene data show CDR1 as SGHRS and CDR2 as YFSETQ. Trimming took off 2 bases at V and 11 bases at J, with 19 bases between the two ends. CDR3 length equals 14 residues. The CDR3 DNA is TGCGCCAGCAGCTTAACTACAGGGGGGAGGGAGCAGTACTTC. Protein product: CASSLTTGGREQYF.

V usage is TRBV9 and J usage is TRBJ2-3, with D perhaps matching TRBD2 (5 bases). In germline, CDR1 is SGDLS, CDR2 YYNGEE. The CDR3 covers 16 residues. Trimming removed 0 bases from V and 6 bases from J, with 17 bases in between. CDR3: CASSVAAGVRADTQYF. As DNA, the CDR3 is TGTGCCAGCAGCGTAGCAGCCGGGGTACGGGCGGATACGCAGTATTTT.